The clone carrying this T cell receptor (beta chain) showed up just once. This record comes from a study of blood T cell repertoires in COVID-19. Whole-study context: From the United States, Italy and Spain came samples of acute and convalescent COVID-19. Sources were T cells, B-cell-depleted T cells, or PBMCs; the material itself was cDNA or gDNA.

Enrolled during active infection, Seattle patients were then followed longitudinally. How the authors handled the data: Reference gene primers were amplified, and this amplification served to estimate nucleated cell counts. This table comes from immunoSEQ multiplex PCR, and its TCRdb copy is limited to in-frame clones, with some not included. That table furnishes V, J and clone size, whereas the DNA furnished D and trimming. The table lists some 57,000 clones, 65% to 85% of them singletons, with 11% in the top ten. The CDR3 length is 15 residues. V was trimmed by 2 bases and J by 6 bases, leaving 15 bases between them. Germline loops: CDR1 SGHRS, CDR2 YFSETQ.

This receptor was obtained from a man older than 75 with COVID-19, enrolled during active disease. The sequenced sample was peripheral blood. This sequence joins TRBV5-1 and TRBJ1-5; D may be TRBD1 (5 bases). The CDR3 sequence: CASSFEAGVGQPQHF. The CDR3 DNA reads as TGCGCCAGCAGCTTTGAGGCGGGGGTAGGTCAGCCCCAGCATTTT.